This T cell receptor (beta chain) was captured in a study of cytomegalovirus exposure and HLA in healthy donors. Study results and limitations: Three of the chains that were CMV-associated were confirmed in vitro to be specific for CMV antigens.

There are 15 residues in the CDR3. The germline CDR1 and CDR2 sequences are LNHDA and SQIVND (reference sequence). V was trimmed by 5 bases and J by 3 bases, leaving 14 bases between them. A remark on this clone: Its antigen is as yet unknown.

The PCR was carried out with 60 Vbeta primers and 13 Jbeta primers. Some clones are missing from TCRdb's copy, which holds only in-frame ones; the method was immunoSEQ multiplex PCR. The table has approximately 110,000 clones, about four fifths seen once; the top ten hold over 2%. The rearrangement joins TRBV19 to TRBJ1-5, with a tentative D call TRBD1 (5 bases). The material sequenced was PBMCs. This receptor was obtained from a woman in her 30s in good health and CMV-seronegative. CDR3 amino acids: CASSALQDNNQPQHF. CDR3 DNA sequence: TGTGCCAGTAGTGCGCTACAGGACAACAATCAGCCCCAGCATTTT. Full variable domain (remainder filled in from reference TRBV19 and TRBJ1-5): DGGITQSPKYLFRKEGQNVTLSCEQNLNHDAMYWYRQDPGQGLRLIYYSQIVNDFQKGDIAEGYSVSREKKESFPLTVTSAQKNPTAFYLCASSALQDNNQPQHFGDGTRLSIL.